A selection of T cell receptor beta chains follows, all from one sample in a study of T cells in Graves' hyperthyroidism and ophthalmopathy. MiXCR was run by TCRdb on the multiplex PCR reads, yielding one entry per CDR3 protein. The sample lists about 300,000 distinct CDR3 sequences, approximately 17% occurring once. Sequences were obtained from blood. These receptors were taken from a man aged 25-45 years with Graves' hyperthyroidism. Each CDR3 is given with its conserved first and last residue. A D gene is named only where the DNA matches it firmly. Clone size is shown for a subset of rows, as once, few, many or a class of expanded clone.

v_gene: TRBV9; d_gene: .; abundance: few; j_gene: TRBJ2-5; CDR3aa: CASSVGVGTQYF; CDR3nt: TGTGCCAGCAGCGTAGGGGTCGGGACCCAGTACTTC
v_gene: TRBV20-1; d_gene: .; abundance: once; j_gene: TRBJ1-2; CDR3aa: CSVGVDGHTF; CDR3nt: TGCAGTGTCGGGGTTGATGGCCACACCTTC
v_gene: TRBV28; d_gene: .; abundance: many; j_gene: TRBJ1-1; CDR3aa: CASRTGGGVTEAFF; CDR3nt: TGTGCCAGCAGAACCGGGGGCGGCGTCACTGAAGCTTTCTTT
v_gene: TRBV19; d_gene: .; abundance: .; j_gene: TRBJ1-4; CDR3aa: CASSTNRAGQKREKLFF; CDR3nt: TGTGCCAGTAGTACCAACAGGGCAGGGCAGAAACGCGAAAAACTGTTTTTT
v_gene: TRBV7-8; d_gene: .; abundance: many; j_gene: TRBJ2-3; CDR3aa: CASSKQGLGATTQYF; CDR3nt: TGTGCCAGCAGCAAACAGGGACTGGGAGCCACTACGCAGTATTTT
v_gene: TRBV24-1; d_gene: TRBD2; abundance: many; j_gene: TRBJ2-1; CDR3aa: CATRAGGGYNEQFF; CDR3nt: TGTGCCACCAGAGCGGGGGGCGGGTACAATGAGCAGTTCTTC
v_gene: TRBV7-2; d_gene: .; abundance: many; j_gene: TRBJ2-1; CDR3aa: CASTPPRYYNEQFF; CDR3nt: TGTGCCAGCACCCCCCCTAGATACTACAATGAGCAGTTCTTC
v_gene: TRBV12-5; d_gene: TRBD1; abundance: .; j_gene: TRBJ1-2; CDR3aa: CASGTGGSGYTF; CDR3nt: TGTGCTAGTGGGACAGGGGGCTCTGGCTACACCTTC
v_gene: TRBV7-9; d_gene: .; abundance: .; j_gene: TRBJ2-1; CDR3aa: CASSSTSLYNEQFF; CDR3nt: TGTGCCAGCAGCTCAACTAGCTTATACAATGAGCAGTTCTTC
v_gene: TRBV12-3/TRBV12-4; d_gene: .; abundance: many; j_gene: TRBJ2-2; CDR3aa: CASSLAQTGELFF; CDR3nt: TGTGCCAGCAGTTTAGCTCAAACCGGGGAGCTGTTTTTT
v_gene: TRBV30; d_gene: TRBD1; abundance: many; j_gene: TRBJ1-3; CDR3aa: CAWSVTGIGNTIYF; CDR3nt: TGTGCCTGGAGTGTGACAGGGATTGGAAACACCATATATTTT
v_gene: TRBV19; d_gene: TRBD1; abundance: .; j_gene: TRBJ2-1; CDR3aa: CASSTLDRGAYNEQFF; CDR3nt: TGTGCCAGTAGTACCCTAGACAGGGGAGCCTACAATGAGCAGTTCTTC
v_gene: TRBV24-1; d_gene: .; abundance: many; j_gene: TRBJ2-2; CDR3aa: CATTQGGTGELFF; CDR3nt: TGTGCCACCACCCAGGGTGGCACCGGGGAGCTGTTTTTT
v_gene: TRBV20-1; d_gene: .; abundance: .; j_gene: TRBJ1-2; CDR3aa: CSARYHKDTLNGYTF; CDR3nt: TGCAGTGCTAGATACCATAAGGACACTCTGAATGGCTACACCTTC
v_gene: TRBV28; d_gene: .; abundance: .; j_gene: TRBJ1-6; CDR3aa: CASRNGGGSPLHF; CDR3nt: TGTGCCAGCAGAAATGGGGGCGGGTCACCCCTCCACTTT
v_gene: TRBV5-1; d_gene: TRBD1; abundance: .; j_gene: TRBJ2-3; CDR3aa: CASSSRGPRAADTQYF; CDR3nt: TGCGCCAGCAGCTCAAGGGGGCCCCGGGCCGCAGATACGCAGTATTTT
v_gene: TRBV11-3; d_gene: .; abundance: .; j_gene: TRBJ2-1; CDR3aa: CASSPWVPGLTRYNEQFF; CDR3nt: TGTGCCAGCTCACCGTGGGTCCCGGGGTTAACCCGCTACAATGAGCAGTTCTTC
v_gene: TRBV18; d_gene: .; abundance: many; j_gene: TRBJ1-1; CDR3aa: CASSPPGPEAFF; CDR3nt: TGTGCCAGCTCACCACCCGGCCCTGAAGCTTTCTTT
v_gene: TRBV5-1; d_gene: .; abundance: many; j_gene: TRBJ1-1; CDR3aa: CASSAGPIGTEAFF; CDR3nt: TGCGCCAGCAGCGCGGGACCTATAGGAACTGAAGCTTTCTTT
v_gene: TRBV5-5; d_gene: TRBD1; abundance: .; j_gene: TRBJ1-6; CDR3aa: CASSTGTVGEPLHF; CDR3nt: TGTGCCAGCAGCACCGGGACAGTCGGGGAACCCCTCCACTTT
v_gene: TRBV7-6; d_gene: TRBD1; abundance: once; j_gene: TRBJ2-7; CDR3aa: CASSLAQGQEQYF; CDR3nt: TGTGCCAGCAGCTTAGCGCAGGGACAGGAGCAGTACTTC
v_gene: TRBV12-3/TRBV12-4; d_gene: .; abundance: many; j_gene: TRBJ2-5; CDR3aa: CASRPFGKTQYF; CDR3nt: TGTGCCAGCAGGCCGTTCGGGAAGACCCAGTACTTC
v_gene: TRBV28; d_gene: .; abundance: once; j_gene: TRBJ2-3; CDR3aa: CASSFIRRADTQYF; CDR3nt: TGTGCCAGCAGTTTTATTCGACGGGCAGATACGCAGTATTTT